Described below is a single T cell receptor beta chain sequence and its context. This sample stems from a study of blood T cell repertoires in COVID-19. Study-wide background: From T cells, B-cell-depleted T cells, or PBMCs came the material, which was cDNA or gDNA.

Study members were between roughly 18 and 90 years old and lived in approximately 25 US regions. Participants' own reports of clinical history determined their cohort assignment. Methods used by the authors: Quantification of nucleated cells was approximated via reference gene primer amplification. Some clones are missing from TCRdb's copy, which holds only in-frame ones; the method was immunoSEQ multiplex PCR. V, J and clone size are taken as reported in that table, and D and trimming were inferred from the DNA itself. The table records 300,000 or so clones, approximately 83% of them present only once. Germline CDR1 SGDLS, CDR2 YYNGEE. The J segment lost 2 bases and the V segment lost 3 bases, leaving 3 bases of the junction unmatched. The CDR3 is made up of 14 amino acids.

Sequenced: PBMCs or T cells enriched from blood (not recorded which). The V gene is TRBV9, the J gene TRBJ2-5, with TRBD1 matching over 8 bases. The receptor was derived from a woman aged 40 to 50 with acute COVID-19. The CDR3 reads CASSARTGQETQYF. The CDR3 DNA follows: TGTGCCAGCAGCGCGCGGACAGGGCAAGAGACCCAGTACTTC.